The entry below describes one T cell receptor beta chain. The antigen this receptor binds is unknown. Base qualities were left out, and no much larger clone turns up one base away. The data originate from a study of OX40 agonist ivuxolimab in advanced cancers. General notes on the study: Ivuxolimab, which targeted the costimulatory receptor OX40 (CD134), was an agonistic, fully human IgG2 monoclonal antibody. Intravenous ivuxolimab was administered to patients every 2 weeks at six dose levels: 0.01, 0.1, 0.3, 1.5, 3 and 10 mg/kg. Of the roughly 50 dose-escalation patients, hepatocellular carcinoma was present in roughly 19, melanoma in approximately 15, renal cell carcinoma in 9 and head and neck cancer in 9. The dose-escalation cohort was 80% to 90% male with a mean age of around 62 years, ranging from 23 to 79. Patients were allowed to have had prior anti-PD-1, anti-PD-L1 or anti-CTLA-4 therapy, and 30% to 40% of the dose-escalation patients had been treated with checkpoint inhibitors. Three dose-escalation patients achieved partial responses, one with hepatocellular carcinoma and two with cutaneous melanoma. The purpose of peripheral TCRbeta sequencing was to test whether ivuxolimab changed TCR sequence diversity and led to clonal T-cell expansion. The paper covers the monotherapy dose-escalation part of the phase I ivuxolimab trial, which included N ≈ 54 patients. Findings and caveats that apply to the study as a whole: In partial responders in the 0.1-3.0 mg/kg groups, normalized peripheral clonal expansion was found to be among the lowest, especially among CD8+ T cells. Clonal expansion of both CD4+ and CD8+ blood T cells was observed from baseline to week 6 at doses 0.1 to 3.0 mg/kg. After ivuxolimab, CD8+ T cells had more expanded clones than CD4+ T cells on average. The antigen specificity of the clonally expanded peripheral T cells was not determined. Low levels of normalized T-cell clonal expansion were also seen in some patients who did not respond.

The trial excluded patients who had a history of autoimmune disease or who were on systemic immunosuppression. Peripheral blood for TCR sequencing was drawn from every dose cohort at baseline, at cycle 4 day 1 and at cycle 7 day 1. The samples were drawn from a first-in-human, open-label, multicenter phase I dose-escalation trial of ivuxolimab. Adults with locally advanced or metastatic melanoma, renal cell carcinoma, hepatocellular carcinoma or head and neck squamous cell carcinoma were enrolled in the trial. Before TCR sequencing, CD4+ T cells and CD8+ T cells from peripheral blood were sorted into separate populations. The CDR3, from cysteine to phenylalanine, totals 16 residues. CDR3 DNA only is kept here, 48 bases in frame from base 1. Sequences MGHRA (CDR1) and YSYEKL (CDR2) are obtained from the germline V gene. V ends up 2 bases short and J 5 bases short, with an unmatched junction base count of 9.

Genomic DNA was isolated from the sorted cells so that the TCRbeta CDR3 region could be sequenced. The immunoSEQ Assay was used for sequencing of TCRbeta CDR3 regions. TCRdb took over this immuneACCESS table, retaining in-frame rearrangements with V and J assigned. Such tables are incomplete; in checked studies, under half of the missing clones stem from an unresolved V gene, and the remainder is unexplained. This sample is represented by approximately 50,000 clones; just under 85% of them were singletons. The ten largest clones represent around 2.8% of the sample. The TCR comes from an adult with an advanced solid tumor such as melanoma, head and neck, liver or kidney cancer. Sequencing was performed on CD4+ or CD8+ T cells sorted from blood, taken in a trial of the OX40 agonist ivuxolimab. This chain is built from TRBV4-1 and TRBJ2-5; 9 of the junction bases match TRBD2. At the DNA level, the sequence is TGCGCCAGCAGCCAAACTAACCTAGCGGGGCGGGAGACCCAGTACTTC. Its product reads: CASSQTNLAGRETQYF.